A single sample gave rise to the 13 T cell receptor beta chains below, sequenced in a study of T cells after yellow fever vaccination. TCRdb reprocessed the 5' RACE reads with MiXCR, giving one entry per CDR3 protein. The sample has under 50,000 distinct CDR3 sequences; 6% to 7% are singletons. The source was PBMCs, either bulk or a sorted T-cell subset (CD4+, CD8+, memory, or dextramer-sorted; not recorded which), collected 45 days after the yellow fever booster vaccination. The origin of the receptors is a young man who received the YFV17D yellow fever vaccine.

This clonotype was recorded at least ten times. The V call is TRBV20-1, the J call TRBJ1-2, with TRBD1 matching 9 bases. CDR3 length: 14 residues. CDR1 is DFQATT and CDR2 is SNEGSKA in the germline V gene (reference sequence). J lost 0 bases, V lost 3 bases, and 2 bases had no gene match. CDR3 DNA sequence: TGCAGTGCTAGTGGGGACAGGGCTAACTATGGCTACACCTTC. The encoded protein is CSASGDRANYGYTF.

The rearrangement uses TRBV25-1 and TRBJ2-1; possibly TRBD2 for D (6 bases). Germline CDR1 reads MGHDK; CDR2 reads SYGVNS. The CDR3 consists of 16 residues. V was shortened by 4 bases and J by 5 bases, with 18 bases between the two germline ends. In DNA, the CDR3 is TGTGCCAGCAGTGGTTGGCGGGGCGCCCTCCACAATGAGCAGTTCTTC. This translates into CASSGWRGALHNEQFF. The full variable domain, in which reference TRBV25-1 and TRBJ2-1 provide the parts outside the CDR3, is EADIYQTPRYLVIGTGKKITLECSQTMGHDKMYWYQQDPGMELHLIHYSYGVNSTEKGDLSSESTVSRIRTEHFPLTLESARPSHTSQYLCASSGWRGALHNEQFFGPGTRLTVL.

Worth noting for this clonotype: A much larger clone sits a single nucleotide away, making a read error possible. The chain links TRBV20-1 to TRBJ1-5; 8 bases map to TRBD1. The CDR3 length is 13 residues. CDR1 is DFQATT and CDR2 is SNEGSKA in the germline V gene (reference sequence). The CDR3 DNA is TGCAGTGCCTCACAGGGGGGCAATCAGCCCCGGCATTTT. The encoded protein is CSASQGGNQPRHF.

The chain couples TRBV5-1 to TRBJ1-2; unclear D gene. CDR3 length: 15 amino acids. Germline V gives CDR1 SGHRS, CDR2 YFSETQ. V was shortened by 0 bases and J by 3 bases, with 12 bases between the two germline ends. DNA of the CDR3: TGCGCCAGCAGCTTGGAAGCGGCGTCTGACTATGGCTACACCTTC. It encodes CASSLEAASDYGYTF.

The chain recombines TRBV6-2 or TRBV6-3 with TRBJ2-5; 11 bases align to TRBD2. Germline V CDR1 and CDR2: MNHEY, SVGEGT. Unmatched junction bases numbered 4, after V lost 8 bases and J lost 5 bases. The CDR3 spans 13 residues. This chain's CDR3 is CASLAGGRETQYF. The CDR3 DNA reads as TGTGCCAGCTTAGCGGGAGGGCGTGAGACCCAGTACTTC.

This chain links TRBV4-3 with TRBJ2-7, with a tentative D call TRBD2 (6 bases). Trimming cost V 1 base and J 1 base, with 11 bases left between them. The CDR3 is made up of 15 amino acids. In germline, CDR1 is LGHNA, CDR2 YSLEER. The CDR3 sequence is CASSQGPGESYEQYF. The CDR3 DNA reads TGCGCCAGCAGCCAAGGCCCGGGGGAATCCTACGAGCAGTACTTC.

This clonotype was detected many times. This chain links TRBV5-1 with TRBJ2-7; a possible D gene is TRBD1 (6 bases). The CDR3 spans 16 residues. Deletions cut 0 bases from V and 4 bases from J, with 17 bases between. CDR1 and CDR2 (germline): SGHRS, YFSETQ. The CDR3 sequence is CASSLEGWTDIYEQYF. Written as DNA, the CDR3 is TGCGCCAGCAGCTTGGAGGGCTGGACAGATATATACGAGCAGTACTTC.

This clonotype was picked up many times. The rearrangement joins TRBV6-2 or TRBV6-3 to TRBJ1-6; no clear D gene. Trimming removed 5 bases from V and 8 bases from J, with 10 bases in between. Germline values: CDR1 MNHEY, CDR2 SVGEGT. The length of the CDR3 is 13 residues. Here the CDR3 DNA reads TGTGCCAGCAGTACCCTCCTAGATTCACCCCTCCACTTT. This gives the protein CASSTLLDSPLHF.

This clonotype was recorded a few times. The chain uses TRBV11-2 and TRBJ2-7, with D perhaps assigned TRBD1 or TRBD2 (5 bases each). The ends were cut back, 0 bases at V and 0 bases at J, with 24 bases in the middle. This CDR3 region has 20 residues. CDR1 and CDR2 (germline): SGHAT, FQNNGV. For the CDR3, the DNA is TGTGCCAGCAGCTTAGATTTGGACGTAGGGGCCGCAGGGAGCTCCTACGAGCAGTACTTC. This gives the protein CASSLDLDVGAAGSSYEQYF.

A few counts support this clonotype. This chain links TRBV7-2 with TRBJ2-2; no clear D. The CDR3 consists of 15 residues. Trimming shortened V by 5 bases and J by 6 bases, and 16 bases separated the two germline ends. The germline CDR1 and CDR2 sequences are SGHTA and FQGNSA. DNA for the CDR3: TGTGCCAGCAGCCTGAGAGTGAGCTCAGCCGGGGAGCTGTTTTTT. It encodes CASSLRVSSAGELFF. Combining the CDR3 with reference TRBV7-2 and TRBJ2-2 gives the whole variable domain GAGVSQSPSNKVTEKGKDVELRCDPISGHTALYWYRQSLGQGLEFLIYFQGNSAPDKSGLPSDRFSAERTGGSVSTLTIQRTQQEDSAVYLCASSLRVSSAGELFFGEGSRLTVL.

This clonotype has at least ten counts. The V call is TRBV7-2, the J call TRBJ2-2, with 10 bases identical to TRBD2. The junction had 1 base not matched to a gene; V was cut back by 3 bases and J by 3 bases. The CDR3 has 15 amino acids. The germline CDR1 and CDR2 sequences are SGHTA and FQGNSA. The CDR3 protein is CASSLGLAHTGELFF. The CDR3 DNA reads TGTGCCAGCAGCTTGGGACTAGCGCACACCGGGGAGCTGTTTTTT. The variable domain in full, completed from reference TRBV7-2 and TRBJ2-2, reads GAGVSQSPSNKVTEKGKDVELRCDPISGHTALYWYRQSLGQGLEFLIYFQGNSAPDKSGLPSDRFSAERTGGSVSTLTIQRTQQEDSAVYLCASSLGLAHTGELFFGEGSRLTVL.

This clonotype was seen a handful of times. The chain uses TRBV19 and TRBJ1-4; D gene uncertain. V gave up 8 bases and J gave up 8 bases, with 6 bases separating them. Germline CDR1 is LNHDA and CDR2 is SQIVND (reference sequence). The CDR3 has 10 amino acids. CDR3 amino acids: CASGAEKLFF. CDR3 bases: TGTGCCAGTGGCGCCGAAAAACTGTTTTTT.

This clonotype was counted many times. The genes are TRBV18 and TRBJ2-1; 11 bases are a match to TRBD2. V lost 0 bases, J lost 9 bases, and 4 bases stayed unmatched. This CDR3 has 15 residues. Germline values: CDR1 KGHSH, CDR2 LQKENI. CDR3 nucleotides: TGTGCCAGCTCACCACCAATACTAGCGGGAGCTGAGCAGTTCTTC. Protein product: CASSPPILAGAEQFF.